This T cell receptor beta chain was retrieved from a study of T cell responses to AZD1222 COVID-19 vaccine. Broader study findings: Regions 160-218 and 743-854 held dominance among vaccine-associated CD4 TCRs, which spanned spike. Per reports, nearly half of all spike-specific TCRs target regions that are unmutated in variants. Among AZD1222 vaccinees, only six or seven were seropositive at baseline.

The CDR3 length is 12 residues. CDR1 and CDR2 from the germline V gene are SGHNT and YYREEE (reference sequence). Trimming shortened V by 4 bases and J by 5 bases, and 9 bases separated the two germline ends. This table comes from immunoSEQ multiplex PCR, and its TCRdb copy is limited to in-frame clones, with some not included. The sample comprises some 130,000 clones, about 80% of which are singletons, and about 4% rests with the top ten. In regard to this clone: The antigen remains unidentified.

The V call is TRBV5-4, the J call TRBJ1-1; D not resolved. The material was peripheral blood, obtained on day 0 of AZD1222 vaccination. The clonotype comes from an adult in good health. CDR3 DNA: TGTGCCAGCAGCCGAGGCCGGACTGAAGCTTTCTTT. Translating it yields CASSRGRTEAFF. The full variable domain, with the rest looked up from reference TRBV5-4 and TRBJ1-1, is ETGVTQSPTHLIKTRGQQVTLRCSSQSGHNTVSWYQQALGQGPQFIFQYYREEENGRGNFPPRFSGLQFPNYSSELNVNALELDDSALYLCASSRGRTEAFFGQGTRLTVV.